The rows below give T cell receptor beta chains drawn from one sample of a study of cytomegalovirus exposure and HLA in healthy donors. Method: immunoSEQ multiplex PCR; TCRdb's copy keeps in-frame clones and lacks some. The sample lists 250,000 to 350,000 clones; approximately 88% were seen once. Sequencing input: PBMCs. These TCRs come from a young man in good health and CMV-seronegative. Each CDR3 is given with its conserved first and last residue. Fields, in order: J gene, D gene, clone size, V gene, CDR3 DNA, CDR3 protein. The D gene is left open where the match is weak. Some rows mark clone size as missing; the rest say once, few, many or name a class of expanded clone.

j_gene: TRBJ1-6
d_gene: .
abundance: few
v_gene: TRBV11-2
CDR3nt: TGTGCCAGCAGCCCCTATGGTTCAGGGGTGAATTCACCCCTCCACTTT
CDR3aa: CASSPYGSGVNSPLHF

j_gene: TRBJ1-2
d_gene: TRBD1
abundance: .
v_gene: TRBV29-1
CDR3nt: TGCAGCGTGGTGGACAGGGTGGACTATGGCTACACCTTC
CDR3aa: CSVVDRVDYGYTF

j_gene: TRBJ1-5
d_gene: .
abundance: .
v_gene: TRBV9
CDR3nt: TGTGCCAGCAGCGTAGCTACGGGACAGCCCCAGCATTTT
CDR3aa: CASSVATGQPQHF

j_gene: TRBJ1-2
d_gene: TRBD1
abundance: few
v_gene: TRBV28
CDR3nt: TGTGCCAGCATGCAAAGGAGGGGGCCGAGCTATGGCTACACCTTC
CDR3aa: CASMQRRGPSYGYTF

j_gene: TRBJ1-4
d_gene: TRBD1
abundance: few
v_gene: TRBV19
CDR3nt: TGTGCCAGTAGGGACAGGGGTGAAAAACTGTTTTTT
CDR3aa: CASRDRGEKLFF

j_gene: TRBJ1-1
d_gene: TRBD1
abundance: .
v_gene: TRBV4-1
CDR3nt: TGCGCCAGCAGCCAGGATGACGAACCTAGGGGGCGAGCCACTGAAGCTTTCTTT
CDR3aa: CASSQDDEPRGRATEAFF

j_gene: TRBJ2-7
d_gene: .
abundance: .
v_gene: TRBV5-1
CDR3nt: TGCGCCAGCAGCACGTCCGGGACTGAAGGAGGCGAGCAGTACTTC
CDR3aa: CASSTSGTEGGEQYF

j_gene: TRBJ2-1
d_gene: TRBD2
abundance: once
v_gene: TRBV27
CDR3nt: TGTGCCAGCAGCCCCCTGGCGGGGGTTTACAATGAGCAGTTCTTC
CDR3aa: CASSPLAGVYNEQFF

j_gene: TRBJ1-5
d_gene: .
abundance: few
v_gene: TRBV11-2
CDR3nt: TGTGCCAGCAGCTCGGACTCCGGGAGGGGTTCGCCCCAGCATTTT
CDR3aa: CASSSDSGRGSPQHF

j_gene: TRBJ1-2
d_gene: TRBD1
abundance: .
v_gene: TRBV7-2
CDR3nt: TGTGCCAGCAGCTCTCACAGGGGAGGCTACACCTTC
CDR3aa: CASSSHRGGYTF

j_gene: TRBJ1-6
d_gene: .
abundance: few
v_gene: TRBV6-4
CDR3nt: TGTGCCAGCAGTGACTCAGGGGGAAAGCGACCCCTCCACTTT
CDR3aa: CASSDSGGKRPLHF

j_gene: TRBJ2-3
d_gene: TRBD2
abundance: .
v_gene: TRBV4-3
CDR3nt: TGCGCCAGCAGCCAGATGCTAGCGGGGGCCCTCACAGATACGCAGTATTTT
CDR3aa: CASSQMLAGALTDTQYF

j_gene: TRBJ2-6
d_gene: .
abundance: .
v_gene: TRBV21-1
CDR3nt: TGTGCCAGCAGCATCCCTCCGGACAGGGACTATCTGGGGGCCAACGTCCTGACTTTC
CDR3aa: CASSIPPDRDYLGANVLTF

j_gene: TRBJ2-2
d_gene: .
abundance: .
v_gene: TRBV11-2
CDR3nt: TGTGCCAGCAGCTTCTCTCTATCTACCGGGGAGCTGTTTTTT
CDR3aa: CASSFSLSTGELFF

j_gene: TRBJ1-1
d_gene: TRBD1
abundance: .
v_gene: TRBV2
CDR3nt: TGTGCCAGCAGCGGGACAGTGGGGAGGAACACTGAAGCTTTCTTT
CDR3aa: CASSGTVGRNTEAFF

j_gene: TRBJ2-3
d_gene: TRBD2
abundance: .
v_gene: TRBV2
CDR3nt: TGTGCCAGCAGCTCCGGACTAGCGGGGGGGCAGGATACGCAGTATTTT
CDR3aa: CASSSGLAGGQDTQYF

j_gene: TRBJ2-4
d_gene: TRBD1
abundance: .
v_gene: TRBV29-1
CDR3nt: TGCAGCGTTGAAGATCAGTGGGTCAGGGGGCGCGAAGCCAAAAACATTCAGTACTTC
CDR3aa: CSVEDQWVRGREAKNIQYF

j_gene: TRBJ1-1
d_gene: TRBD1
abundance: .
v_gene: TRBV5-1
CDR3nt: TGCGCCAGCAGCCCGACAGGGACGTCCGTGCGGAACACTGAAGCTTTCTTT
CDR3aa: CASSPTGTSVRNTEAFF

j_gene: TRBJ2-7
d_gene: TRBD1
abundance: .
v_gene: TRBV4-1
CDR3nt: TGCGCCAGCAGCCAAGATCTAAGGGGGCACGAGCAGTACTTC
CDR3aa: CASSQDLRGHEQYF

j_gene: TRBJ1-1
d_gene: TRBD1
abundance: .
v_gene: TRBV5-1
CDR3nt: TGCGCCAGCAGCTTTGGGAGGGACAGGGGATCCCCTGAAGCTTTCTTT
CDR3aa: CASSFGRDRGSPEAFF

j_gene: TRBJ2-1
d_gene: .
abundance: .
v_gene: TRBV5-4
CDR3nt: TGTGCCAGCAGCGGGCGGTTCCGGGGGACTTTCAATGAGCAGTTCTTC
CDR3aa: CASSGRFRGTFNEQFF

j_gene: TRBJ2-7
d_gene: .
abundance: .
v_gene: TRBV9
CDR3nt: TGTGCCAGCAGCCCCCCCACAGGGCCCCTCTACGAGCAGTACTTC
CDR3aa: CASSPPTGPLYEQYF

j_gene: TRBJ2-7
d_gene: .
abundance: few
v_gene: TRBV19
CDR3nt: TGTGCCAGTAGTATGGAGGTTTCCCACGAGCAGTACTTC
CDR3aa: CASSMEVSHEQYF

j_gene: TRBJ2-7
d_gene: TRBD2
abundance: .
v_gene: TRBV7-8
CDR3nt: TGTGCCAGCAGCTTAGCGGGGGGGGTTGCCTACGAGCAGTACTTC
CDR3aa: CASSLAGGVAYEQYF

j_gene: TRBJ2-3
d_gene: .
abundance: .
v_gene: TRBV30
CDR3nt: TGTGCCTGGGGGAAACAGGGTGCGCGGACAGATACGCAGTATTTT
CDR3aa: CAWGKQGARTDTQYF

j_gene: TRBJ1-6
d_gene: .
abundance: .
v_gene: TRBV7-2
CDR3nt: TGTGCCAGCAGCTCCGACAGATGGAATTCACCCCTCCACTTT
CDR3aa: CASSSDRWNSPLHF

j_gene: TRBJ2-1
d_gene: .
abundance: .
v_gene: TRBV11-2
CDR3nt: TGTGCCAGCAGCTTAGAGGGCCCAGGATACAATGAGCAGTTCTTC
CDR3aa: CASSLEGPGYNEQFF

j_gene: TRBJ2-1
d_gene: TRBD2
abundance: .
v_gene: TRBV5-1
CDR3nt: TGCGCCAGCAGCCTGGCACTAGCGGGGGGAGAGCAGTTCTTC
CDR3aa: CASSLALAGGEQFF

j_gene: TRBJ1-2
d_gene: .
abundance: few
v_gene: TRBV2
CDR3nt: TGTGCCAGCAGTGAAATTCAGGGTCTGGCCTTC
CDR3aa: CASSEIQGLAF

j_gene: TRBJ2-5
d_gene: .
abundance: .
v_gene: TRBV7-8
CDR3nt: TGTGCCAGCAGCTTAGGGCAGGGGATTCAAGCAGCGGAGGAGACCCAGTACTTC
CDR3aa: CASSLGQGIQAAEETQYF

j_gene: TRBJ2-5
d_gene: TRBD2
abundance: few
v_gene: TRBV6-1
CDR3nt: TGTGCCAGCAGTGCGCGCGGGGGTATATACCAAGAGACCCAGTACTTC
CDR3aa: CASSARGGIYQETQYF

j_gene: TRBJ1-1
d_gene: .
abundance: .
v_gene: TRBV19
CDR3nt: TGTGCCAGTAGTGACAGACTGAACACTGAAGCTTTCTTT
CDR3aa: CASSDRLNTEAFF

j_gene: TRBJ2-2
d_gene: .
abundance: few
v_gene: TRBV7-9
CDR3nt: TGTGCCAGCAGCCCCGGGACACTTAAGGGGACCGGGGAGCTGTTTTTT
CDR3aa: CASSPGTLKGTGELFF

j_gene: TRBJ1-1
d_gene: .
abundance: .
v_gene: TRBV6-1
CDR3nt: TGTGCCAGCAGTGAAGGCCACCTACCGAACACTGAAGCTTTCTTT
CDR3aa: CASSEGHLPNTEAFF

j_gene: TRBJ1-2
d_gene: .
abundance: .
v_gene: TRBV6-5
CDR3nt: TGTGCCAGCAGTTACTCGAGGGGGAATGGCTACACCTTC
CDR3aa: CASSYSRGNGYTF

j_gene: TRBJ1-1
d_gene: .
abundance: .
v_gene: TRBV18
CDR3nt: TGTGCCAGCTCAGCCCTGGGGGCGCCTAAGACTAACACTGAAGCTTTCTTT
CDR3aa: CASSALGAPKTNTEAFF

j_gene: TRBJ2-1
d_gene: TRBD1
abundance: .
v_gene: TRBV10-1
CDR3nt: TGCGCCAGCCAGCGGGACAGGGGCTTTAATGAGCAGTTCTTC
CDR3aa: CASQRDRGFNEQFF

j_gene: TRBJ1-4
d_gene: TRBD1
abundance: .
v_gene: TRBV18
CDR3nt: TGTGCCAGCTCACCAGAGCTGGGACAGGGGGGAGAAAAACTGTTTTTT
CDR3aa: CASSPELGQGGEKLFF

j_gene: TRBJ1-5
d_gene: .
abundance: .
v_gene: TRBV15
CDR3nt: TGTGCCACCGGTGGAGGCAATCAGCCCCAGCATTTT
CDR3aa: CATGGGNQPQHF

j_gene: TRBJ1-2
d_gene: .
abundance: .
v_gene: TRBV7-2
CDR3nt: TGTGCCAGCAGCTTCACCCAGGGAAACTATGGCTACACCTTC
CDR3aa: CASSFTQGNYGYTF

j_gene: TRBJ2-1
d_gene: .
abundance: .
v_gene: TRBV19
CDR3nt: TGTGCCAGTAGTATAGGTGCCGCCGGGACATCGATTAATGAGCAGTTCTTC
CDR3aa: CASSIGAAGTSINEQFF

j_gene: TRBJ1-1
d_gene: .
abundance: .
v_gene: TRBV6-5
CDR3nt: TGTGCCAGCAGTTATCCCCCCTCTGAAGCTTTCTTT
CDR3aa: CASSYPPSEAFF

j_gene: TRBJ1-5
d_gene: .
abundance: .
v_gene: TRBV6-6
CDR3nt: TGTGCCAGCAGTCCCCACCCGGGGGGCGGTCAGCCCCAGCATTTT
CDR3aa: CASSPHPGGGQPQHF

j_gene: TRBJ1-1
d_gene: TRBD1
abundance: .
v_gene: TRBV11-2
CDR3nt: TGTGCCAGCAGTCAAACAGGGGGCCGTTCGGACACTGAAGCTTTCTTT
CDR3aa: CASSQTGGRSDTEAFF

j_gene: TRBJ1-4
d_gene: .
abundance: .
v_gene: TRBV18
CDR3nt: TGTGCCAGCTCACCCGACTCGAACACACAGGGTGATCGACTGTTTTTT
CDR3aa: CASSPDSNTQGDRLFF

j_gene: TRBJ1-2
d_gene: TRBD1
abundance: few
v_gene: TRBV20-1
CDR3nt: TGCAGTGGCTGGGACAGGGAGCGCTACACCTTC
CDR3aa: CSGWDRERYTF

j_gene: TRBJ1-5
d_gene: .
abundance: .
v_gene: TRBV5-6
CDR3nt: TGTGCCAGCAGCTTGGGGGGGCTCGGTCAGCCCCAGCATTTT
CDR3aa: CASSLGGLGQPQHF

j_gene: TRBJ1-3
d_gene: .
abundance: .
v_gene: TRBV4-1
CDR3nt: TGCGCCAGCAGCCCTCTCTTAGCAGCTGTCTCTGGAAACACCATATATTTT
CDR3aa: CASSPLLAAVSGNTIYF

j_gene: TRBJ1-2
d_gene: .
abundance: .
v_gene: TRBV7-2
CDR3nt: TGTGCCAGCAGCCCAGGGTATGGCTACACCTTC
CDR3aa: CASSPGYGYTF

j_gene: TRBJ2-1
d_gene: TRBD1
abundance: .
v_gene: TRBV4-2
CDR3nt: TGTGCCAGCAGCCTATTTGGACAGGCATACAATGAGCAGTTCTTC
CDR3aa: CASSLFGQAYNEQFF

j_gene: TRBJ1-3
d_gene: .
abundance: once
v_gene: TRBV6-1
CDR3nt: TGTGCCAGCAGTGAGGGACATCTCTCTGGAAACACCATATATTTT
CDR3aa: CASSEGHLSGNTIYF

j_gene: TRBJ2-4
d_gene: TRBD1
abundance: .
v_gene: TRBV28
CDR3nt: TGTGCCAGCAGTGGGACAGGGATAGTCCGCTGGTACTTC
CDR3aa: CASSGTGIVRWYF

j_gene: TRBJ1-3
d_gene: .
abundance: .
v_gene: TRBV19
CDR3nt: TGTGCCAGTAAGGTAGCGGAAAACACCATATATTTT
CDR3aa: CASKVAENTIYF